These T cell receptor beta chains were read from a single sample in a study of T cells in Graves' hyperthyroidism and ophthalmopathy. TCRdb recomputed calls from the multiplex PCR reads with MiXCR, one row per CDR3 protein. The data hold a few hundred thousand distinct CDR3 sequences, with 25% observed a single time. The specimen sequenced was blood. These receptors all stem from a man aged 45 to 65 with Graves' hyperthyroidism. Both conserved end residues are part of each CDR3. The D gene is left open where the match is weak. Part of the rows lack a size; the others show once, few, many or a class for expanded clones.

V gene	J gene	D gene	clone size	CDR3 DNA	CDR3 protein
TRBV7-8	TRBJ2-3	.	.	TGTGCCAGCAGCATCCAAACTAGCACAGATACGCAGTATTTT	CASSIQTSTDTQYF
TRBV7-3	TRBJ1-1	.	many	TGTGCCAGCAGCTTAGGGGGAGCGGGCGCTGAAGCTTTCTTT	CASSLGGAGAEAFF
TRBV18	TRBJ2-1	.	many	TGTGCCAGCTCACCAAGGGGTATCTCCTACAATGAGCAGTTCTTC	CASSPRGISYNEQFF
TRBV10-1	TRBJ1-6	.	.	TGCGCCAGCAGCGACTTGGACAGCTCCTATAATTCACCCCTCCACTTT	CASSDLDSSYNSPLHF
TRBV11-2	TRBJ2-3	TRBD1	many	TGTGCCAGCAGCCTCCGGGACAGGATAAGGTTTATGACAGATACGCAGTATTTT	CASSLRDRIRFMTDTQYF
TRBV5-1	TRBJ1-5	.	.	TGCGCCAGCAGCTTGGAGGGCGGGGACGGGTGGCCCCAGCATTTT	CASSLEGGDGWPQHF
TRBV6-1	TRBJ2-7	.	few	TGTGCCAGCAGTGTCATTATAAACTACGAGCAGTACTTC	CASSVIINYEQYF
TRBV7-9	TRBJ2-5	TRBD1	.	TGTGCCAGCAGCACCGCGACAGGGGTCGAGACCCAGTACTTC	CASSTATGVETQYF
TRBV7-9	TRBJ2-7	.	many	TGTGCCAGCAGCCCAGAGGCTACCTACGAGCAGTACTTC	CASSPEATYEQYF
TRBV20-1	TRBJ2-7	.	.	TGCAGTGCTAGTCCAGGGAGCGACGAGCAGTACTTC	CSASPGSDEQYF
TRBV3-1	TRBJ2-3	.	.	TGTGCCAGCAGCTCCCTAGCGCCCTCCACAGATTATACGCAGTATTTT	CASSSLAPSTDYTQYF
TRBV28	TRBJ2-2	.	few	TGTGCCCGCCGTTTTATTGTCACCGGGGAGCTGTTTTTT	CARRFIVTGELFF
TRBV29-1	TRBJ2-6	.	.	TGCAGCGTTGGTCTCTCTGGGGCCAACGTCCTGACTTTC	CSVGLSGANVLTF
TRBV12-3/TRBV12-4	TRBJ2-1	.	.	TGTGCCAGCAGTTTGGACCAGAAAAAGCAGTTCTTC	CASSLDQKKQFF
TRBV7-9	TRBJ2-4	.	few	TGTGCCAGCAGCCCTGGAGTCAGGGTAGCCAAAAACATTCAGTACTTC	CASSPGVRVAKNIQYF
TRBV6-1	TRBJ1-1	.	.	TGTGCCAGCAGTCCCTTTATCGGGGGGCCCACTGAAGCTTTCTTT	CASSPFIGGPTEAFF
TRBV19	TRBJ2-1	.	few	TGTGCCAGTAGTACGACAAATGAGCAGTTCTTC	CASSTTNEQFF
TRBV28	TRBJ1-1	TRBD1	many	TGTGCCAGCAGGCGTCAGTCCCGGGACAGGAGTAGGAACACTGAAGCTTTCTTT	CASRRQSRDRSRNTEAFF
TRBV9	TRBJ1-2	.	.	TGTGCCAGCAGCCCCTCTGTCGGATATGGCTACACCTTC	CASSPSVGYGYTF
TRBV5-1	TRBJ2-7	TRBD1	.	TGCGCCAGCAGCAGGGGGACAGGGAATATCGAGCAGTACTTC	CASSRGTGNIEQYF
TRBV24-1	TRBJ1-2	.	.	TGTGCCACCAGTGCGTCGACAGCTCGTGGCTACACCTTC	CATSASTARGYTF
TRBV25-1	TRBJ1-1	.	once	TGTGCCAGCAGAGGAGGGGGGATCCTCACTGAAGCTTTCTTT	CASRGGGILTEAFF
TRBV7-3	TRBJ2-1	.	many	TGTGCCAGCAGCCCCGGGGGAGCACATGAGCAGTTCTTC	CASSPGGAHEQFF
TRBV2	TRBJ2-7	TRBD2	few	TGTGCCAGCAGACTGGGACTAGCGGGAGGGTACGAGCAGTACTTC	CASRLGLAGGYEQYF
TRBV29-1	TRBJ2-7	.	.	TGCAGCGGCGGGATACCCAACTACGAGCAGTACTTC	CSGGIPNYEQYF
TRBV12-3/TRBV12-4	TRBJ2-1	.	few	TGTGCCAGCAGTCCCCGTCAACGGGTGAATGAGCAGTTCTTC	CASSPRQRVNEQFF
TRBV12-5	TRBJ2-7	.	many	TGTGCTAGTGGTTTGCCTCCCCCTTGGGAGCAGTACTTC	CASGLPPPWEQYF
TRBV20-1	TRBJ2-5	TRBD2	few	TGCAGTGCTCCACGGACTAGCGGGCACCAAGAGACCCAGTACTTC	CSAPRTSGHQETQYF
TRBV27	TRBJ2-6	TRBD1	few	TGTGCCAGCAGACCAATTACAGGGGACGTCCTGACTTTC	CASRPITGDVLTF
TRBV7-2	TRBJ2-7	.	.	TGTGCCAGCAGCTTAGCGGGAGGGGGCTTGGAGCAGTACTTC	CASSLAGGGLEQYF
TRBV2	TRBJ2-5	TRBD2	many	TGTGCCAGCAGTGAAGGTGTAACGGGGGGGACCCAAGAGACCCAGTACTTC	CASSEGVTGGTQETQYF
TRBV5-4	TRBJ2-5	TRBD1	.	TGTGCCAGCAGCAAAAGGGACAGTAGGAAGTACTTC	CASSKRDSRKYF
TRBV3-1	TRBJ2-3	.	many	TGTGCCAGCAGCCAAGATTGGTTGAGGGGAGGCACAGATACGCAGTATTTT	CASSQDWLRGGTDTQYF
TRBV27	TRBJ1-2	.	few	TGTGCCAGCAGTTTATACCCAGACCTACATGGCTACACCTTC	CASSLYPDLHGYTF
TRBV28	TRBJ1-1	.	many	TGTGCCAGCAGTTTATACCGGACAGTGAACACTGAAGCTTTCTTT	CASSLYRTVNTEAFF
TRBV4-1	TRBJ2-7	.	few	TGCGCCAGCAGCCACCACCAGCTCCATTCGGAGTCCTACGAGCAGTACTTC	CASSHHQLHSESYEQYF
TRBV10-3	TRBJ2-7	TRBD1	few	TGTGCCATCTCATTGGACAGGAGTTCCTACGAGCAGTACTTC	CAISLDRSSYEQYF
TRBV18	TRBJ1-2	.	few	TGTGCCAGCTCACCAGCGGCCCCGGAAGTCTATGGCTACACCTTC	CASSPAAPEVYGYTF
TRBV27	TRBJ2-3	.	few	TGTGCCAGCAGTTTATCGCCGGGGGCAAGGGATACGCAGTATTTT	CASSLSPGARDTQYF
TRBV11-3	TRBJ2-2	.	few	TGTGCCAGCAGCTTAGAGGGGGTCGGAAACGGGGAGCTGTTTTTT	CASSLEGVGNGELFF
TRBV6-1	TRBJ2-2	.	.	TGTGCCAGTGAGGGGGACGGGGAGCTGTTTTTT	CASEGDGELFF
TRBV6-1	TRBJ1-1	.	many	TGTGCCAGCCCCCCGAGACGGCAGAACACTGAAGCTTTCTTT	CASPPRRQNTEAFF
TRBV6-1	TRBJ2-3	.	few	TGTGCCAGCAGGGAGGACCGCCTCACAGATACGCAGTATTTT	CASREDRLTDTQYF
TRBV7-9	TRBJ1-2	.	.	TGTGCCAGCAGCCGCGGCTTTAACTATGGCTACACCTTC	CASSRGFNYGYTF
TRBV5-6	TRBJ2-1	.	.	TGTGCCAGCAGCTTGGATTTCAACAATGAGCAGTTCTTC	CASSLDFNNEQFF
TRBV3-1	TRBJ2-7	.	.	TGTGCCAGCAGCCAGGAAGAGCGACGCACGACCTACGAGCAGTACTTC	CASSQEERRTTYEQYF
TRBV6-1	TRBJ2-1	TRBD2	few	TGTGCCAGCAGTTCAAGGACTAGCGGGAGTACAGATGAGCAGTTCTTC	CASSSRTSGSTDEQFF
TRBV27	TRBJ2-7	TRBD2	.	TGTGCCAGCAGTTTGACAGCGGGAGGGCCCTACGAGCAGTACTTC	CASSLTAGGPYEQYF
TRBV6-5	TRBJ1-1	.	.	TGTGCCAGCAGTTACTCTCAAAGAACCGAAGCTTTCTTT	CASSYSQRTEAFF
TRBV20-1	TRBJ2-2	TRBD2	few	TGCAGTGCTAGCCCTCGGACTAGCGGGAGTATCGGGGAGCTGTTTTTT	CSASPRTSGSIGELFF
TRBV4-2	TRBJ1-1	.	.	TGTGCCAGCAGCTTACAGGGTGTGACTAACACTGAAGCTTTCTTT	CASSLQGVTNTEAFF
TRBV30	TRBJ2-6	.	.	TGTGCCTGGAGTATGGGTGTTACTGGGGCCAACGTCCTGACTTTC	CAWSMGVTGANVLTF
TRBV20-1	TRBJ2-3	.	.	TGCAGTGCGGGGACTTCGGCAGATACGCAGTATTTT	CSAGTSADTQYF
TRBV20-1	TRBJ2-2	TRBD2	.	TGCAGTGCTGCCGGACTAGCGGCGAGGAACACCGGGGAGCTGTTTTTT	CSAAGLAARNTGELFF
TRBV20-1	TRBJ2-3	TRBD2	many	TGCAGTGCTAGCGGGAGGGCTAGGGATACGCAGTATTTT	CSASGRARDTQYF